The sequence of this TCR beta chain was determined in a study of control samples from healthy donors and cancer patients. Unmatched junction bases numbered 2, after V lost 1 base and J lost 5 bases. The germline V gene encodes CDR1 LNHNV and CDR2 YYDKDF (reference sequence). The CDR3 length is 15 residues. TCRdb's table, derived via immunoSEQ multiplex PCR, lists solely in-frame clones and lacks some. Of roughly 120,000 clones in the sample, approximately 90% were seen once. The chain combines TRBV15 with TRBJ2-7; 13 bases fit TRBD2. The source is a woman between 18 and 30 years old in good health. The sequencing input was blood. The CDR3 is CATSRGLAGGNEQYF. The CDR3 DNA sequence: TGTGCCACCAGCAGAGGACTAGCGGGGGGAAACGAGCAGTACTTC. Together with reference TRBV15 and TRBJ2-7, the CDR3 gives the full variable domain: DAMVIQNPRYQVTQFGKPVTLSCSQTLNHNVMYWYQQKSSQAPKLLFHYYDKDFNNEADTPDNFQSRRPNTSFCFLDIRSPGLGDTAMYLCATSRGLAGGNEQYFGPGTRLTVT.